The 4 T cell receptor beta chains presented below share a single source sample, sequenced in a study of blood T cell repertoires in COVID-19. This table comes from immunoSEQ multiplex PCR, and its TCRdb copy is limited to in-frame clones, with some not included. The sample includes some 450,000 clones, approximately 88% of them seen just once. What was sequenced was peripheral blood. The receptor source for this set is a woman aged 45-60 years with COVID-19, enrolled during active disease.

CDR3 region: CASSLSVDTQYF. The CDR3 coding sequence is TGTGCCAGCAGCTTGAGCGTCGATACGCAGTATTTT. The chain combines TRBV5-6 with TRBJ2-3, with D unclear. Germline loops: CDR1 SGHDT, CDR2 YYEEEE. The CDR3 totals 12 residues. Trimming shortened V by 1 base and J by 6 bases, and 6 bases separated the two germline ends.

The V gene is TRBV5-4, the J gene TRBJ2-1, with D uncertain. CDR3 length equals 16 residues. Trimming cost V 6 bases and J 0 bases, with 16 bases left between them. Germline V gene lookup returns CDR1 SGHNT and CDR2 YYREEE (reference sequence). For the CDR3, the DNA is TGTGCCAGCAAAACCTGGGCAGGAAGCTCCTACAATGAGCAGTTCTTC. Residues: CASKTWAGSSYNEQFF.

The gene calls are TRBV5-1 and TRBJ1-2; 7 nucleotides agree with TRBD1. The CDR3 has 13 amino acids. Germline values: CDR1 SGHRS, CDR2 YFSETQ. V shed 4 bases, J shed 6 bases, and the junction held 6 bases outside the gene matches. CDR3 nucleotides: TGCGCCAGCAGCCGGGGACAGTTCGATGGCTACACCTTC. This codes for CASSRGQFDGYTF.

J is TRBJ2-6 and V is TRBV19; 7 nucleotides line up with TRBD1. Trimming cost V 6 bases and J 2 bases; bases outside gene matches: 16. The CDR3 extends over 19 amino acids. Germline V gene lookup returns CDR1 LNHDA and CDR2 SQIVND (reference sequence). CDR3 DNA: TGTGCCAGTAGCCTGAAGCCCGGGACAGATCCGCCTGGGGCCAACGTCCTGACTTTC. Translated, it gives CASSLKPGTDPPGANVLTF.